The T cell receptor (beta chain) described here comes from a study of identical twins. Germline CDR1 and CDR2: SGHRS and YFSETQ. V was shortened by 2 bases and J by 4 bases, with 22 bases between the two germline ends. The CDR3 is 17 amino acids. In this sample, this clonotype turned up many times. MiXCR, run by TCRdb on the 5' RACE reads, gives a single entry per CDR3 protein. Of some 230,000 distinct CDR3 sequences in the sample, 6.5% were seen once. These sequences were also reported in another study, on T cells expressing NK-cell markers. That study reports: Obtained from sorted CD3+CD56+NKG2C+, CD3+CD56+NKG2C- and CD3+CD56-NKG2C+ T cells were the TCR beta repertoires.

This rearrangement joins TRBV5-1 to TRBJ2-7; maybe TRBD2 (6 bases). The TCR originated in a woman aged 18-29 years in good health. Sample: CD8+ T cells sorted from blood. CDR3 bases: TGCGCCAGCAGCTTCTCCCCGAGTCCTAGCGAGTATTACGAGCAGTACTTC. Protein: CASSFSPSPSEYYEQYF.